This T cell receptor (beta chain) was recorded in a study of radiotherapy plus CTLA-4 blockade in lung cancer. Germline trimming cut 6 bases from V and 6 bases from J; bases unmatched to any gene: 2. Germline assignment: CDR1 SGHTA and CDR2 FQGNSA. The CDR3 consists of 14 residues. General observations from the study: Response, reportedly, was best predicted by interferon-beta along with early blood T cell clone dynamics.

Lung cancer patients with chemo-refractory metastatic non-small-cell disease were given focal radiation plus CTLA-4 blockade with ipilimumab. The protocol was immunoSEQ multiplex PCR, while the TCRdb copy is restricted to in-frame clones and leaves out a portion. The sample lists some 60,000 clones, 75% to 85% occurring once. About this clone itself: The antigen remains undetermined.

The sample consisted of peripheral blood, taken from a patient treated with radiotherapy plus ipilimumab. The chain joins TRBV7-2 to TRBJ1-6; 10 bases are shared with TRBD1. The receptor was isolated from a human donor with non-small cell lung cancer who had a partial response to radiotherapy plus ipilimumab. In DNA, the CDR3 is TGTGCCAGCAGGACAGGGGGCGGTAATTCACCCCTCCACTTT. Translated: CASRTGGGNSPLHF.